Given below is one T cell receptor beta chain in context. Antigen specificity is unknown. Donors were drawn from the approximately 120-subject validation cohort, separate from the 666-subject first cohort. The CDR3 length is 13 residues. Germline CDR1 is KGHSH and CDR2 is LQKENI. Trimming took off 8 bases at V and 1 base at J, with 10 bases between the two ends. These data originate in a study of cytomegalovirus exposure and HLA in healthy donors. Study as a whole: The 120 or so validation repertoires used the same platform as the roughly 720 first-cohort repertoires (as reported by a later analysis).

Study-level findings and limits: A classifier reportedly called cytomegalovirus status with high sensitivity and specificity. Rarity held for most TCR sequences, but there were some public TCRs that occurred in many donors.

Produced via immunoSEQ multiplex PCR; TCRdb's table is partial and in-frame only. The data show approximately 140,000 clones, around 86% seen once. This clonotype was sampled from a young man in good health and CMV-seropositive. Sequenced material: PBMCs. This chain joins TRBV18 and TRBJ2-3; D might be TRBD1 (5 bases). The CDR3 here is CASAPRGTDTQYF. CDR3 nucleotides: TGTGCCAGCGCCCCCAGGGGCACAGATACGCAGTATTTT.